Described below is a single T cell receptor (beta chain) sequence and its context. TCRdb's copy holds only in-frame clones and misses some; the assay was immunoSEQ multiplex PCR. The sample records 150,000 to 200,000 clones, roughly four fifths being singletons. This CDR3 spans 18 amino acids. The V segment lost 5 bases and the J segment 1 base; nucleotides outside the gene matches: 6. The germline gives CDR1 LNHDA, CDR2 SQIVND (reference sequence). This sample is drawn from a study of blood T cell repertoires in COVID-19. The TCR comes from a man in his 60s with active or convalescent COVID-19. The sequencing input was peripheral blood. J is TRBJ2-1 and V is TRBV19; 15 bases are a match to TRBD2. In nucleotides, the CDR3 is TGTGCCAGTAGTCAAGGACTAGCGGGGGGGCTGTCCTACAATGAGCAGTTCTTC. Its translation: CASSQGLAGGLSYNEQFF.